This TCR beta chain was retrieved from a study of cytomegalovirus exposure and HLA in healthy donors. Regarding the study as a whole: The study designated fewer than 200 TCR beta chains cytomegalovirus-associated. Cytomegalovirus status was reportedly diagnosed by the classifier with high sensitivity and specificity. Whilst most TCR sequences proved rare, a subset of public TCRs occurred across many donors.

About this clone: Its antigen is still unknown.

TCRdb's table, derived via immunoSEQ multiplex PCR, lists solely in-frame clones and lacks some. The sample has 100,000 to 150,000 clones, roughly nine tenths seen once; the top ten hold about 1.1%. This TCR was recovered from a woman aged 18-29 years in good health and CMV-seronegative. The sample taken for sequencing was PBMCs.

Written as DNA, the CDR3 is TGTGCCAGCAGCAACCAGGGGGGCGAGGCTTTCTTT. Residues: CASSNQGGEAFF. The gene calls are TRBV7-8 and TRBJ1-1; 7 bases match TRBD1. The length of the CDR3 is 12 residues. V was pared by 5 bases and J by 11 bases, with 8 bases of the junction left unmatched. The V gene's germline CDR1 is SGHVS and CDR2 FQNEAQ.